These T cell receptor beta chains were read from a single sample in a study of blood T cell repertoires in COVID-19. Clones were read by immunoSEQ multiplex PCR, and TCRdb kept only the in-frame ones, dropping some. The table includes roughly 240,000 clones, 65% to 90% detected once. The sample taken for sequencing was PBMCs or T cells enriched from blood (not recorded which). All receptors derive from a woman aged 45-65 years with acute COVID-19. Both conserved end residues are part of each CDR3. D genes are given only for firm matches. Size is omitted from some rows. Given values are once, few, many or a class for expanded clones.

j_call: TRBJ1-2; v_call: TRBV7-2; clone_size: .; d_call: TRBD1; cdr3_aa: CASSLGTGTMHGYTF; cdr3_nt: TGTGCCAGCAGCTTAGGGACAGGGACGATGCATGGCTACACCTTC
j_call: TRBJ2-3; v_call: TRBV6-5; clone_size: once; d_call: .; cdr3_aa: CASKQTGSTDTQYF; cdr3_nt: TGTGCCAGCAAGCAGACAGGAAGCACAGATACGCAGTATTTT
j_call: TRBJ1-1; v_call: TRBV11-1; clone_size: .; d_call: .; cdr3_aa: CASSFRGIGEAFF; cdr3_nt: TGTGCCAGCAGCTTCAGAGGTATAGGTGAAGCTTTCTTT
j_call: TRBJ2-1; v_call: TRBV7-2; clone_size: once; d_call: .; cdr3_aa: CASSADRFRGNEQFF; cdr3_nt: TGTGCCAGCAGCGCCGACAGGTTTCGAGGGAATGAGCAGTTCTTC
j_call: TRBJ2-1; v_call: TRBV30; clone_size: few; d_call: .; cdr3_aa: CAWSVTGSAYNEQFF; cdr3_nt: TGTGCCTGGAGTGTCACAGGGTCGGCCTACAATGAGCAGTTCTTC
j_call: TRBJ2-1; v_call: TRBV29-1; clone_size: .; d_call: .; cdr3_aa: CSVEVPPRAYNEQFF; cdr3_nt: TGCAGCGTTGAGGTGCCCCCGAGGGCCTACAATGAGCAGTTCTTC
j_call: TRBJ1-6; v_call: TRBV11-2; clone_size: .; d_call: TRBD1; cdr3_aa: CASSYGTGTNSPLHF; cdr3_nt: TGTGCCAGCAGCTACGGGACAGGGACCAATTCACCCCTCCACTTT
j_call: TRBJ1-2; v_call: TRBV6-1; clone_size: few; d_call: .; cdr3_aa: CASSEATDYGYTF; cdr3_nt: TGTGCCAGCAGTGAAGCTACAGACTATGGCTACACCTTC
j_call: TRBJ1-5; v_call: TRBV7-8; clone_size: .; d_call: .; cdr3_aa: CASSPPGLKGGQPQHF; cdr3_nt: TGTGCCAGCAGCCCACCGGGACTAAAAGGGGGTCAGCCCCAGCATTTT
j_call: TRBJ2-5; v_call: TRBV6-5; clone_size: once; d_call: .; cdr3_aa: CASSPRSRETQYF; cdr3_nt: TGTGCCAGCAGTCCCCGATCCCGGGAGACCCAGTACTTC
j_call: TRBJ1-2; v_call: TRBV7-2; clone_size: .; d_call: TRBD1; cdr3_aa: CASSVTGGELANYGYTF; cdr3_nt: TGTGCCAGCAGCGTAACAGGGGGCGAGTTAGCTAACTATGGCTACACCTTC
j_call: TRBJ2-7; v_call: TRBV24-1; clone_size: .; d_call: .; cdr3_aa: CATHPTGAYEQYF; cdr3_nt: TGTGCCACGCATCCCACGGGGGCCTACGAGCAGTACTTC
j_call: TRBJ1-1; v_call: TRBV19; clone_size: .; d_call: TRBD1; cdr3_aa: CASSRIPSRGYSTEAFF; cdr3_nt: TGTGCCAGTAGTCGAATCCCTAGCAGGGGGTATTCGACTGAAGCTTTCTTT
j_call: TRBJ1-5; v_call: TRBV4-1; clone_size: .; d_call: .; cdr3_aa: CASSQGLEGNQPQHF; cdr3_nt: TGCGCCAGCAGCCAAGGATTGGAGGGCAATCAGCCCCAGCATTTT
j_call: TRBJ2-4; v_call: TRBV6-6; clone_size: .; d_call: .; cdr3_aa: CASSSDSGIQYF; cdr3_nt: TGTGCCAGCAGTTCGGACAGTGGCATTCAGTACTTC
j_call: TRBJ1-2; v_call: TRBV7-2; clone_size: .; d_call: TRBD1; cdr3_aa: CASSQPTGSYGYTF; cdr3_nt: TGTGCCAGCAGCCAGCCGACAGGGTCCTATGGCTACACCTTC
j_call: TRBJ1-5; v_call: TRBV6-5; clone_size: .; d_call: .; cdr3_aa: CASSLTPRGQPQHF; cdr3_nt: TGTGCCAGCAGCTTAACGCCGCGAGGGCAGCCCCAGCATTTT
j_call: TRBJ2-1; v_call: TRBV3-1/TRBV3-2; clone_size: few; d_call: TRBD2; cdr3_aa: CASSQALAGNEQFF; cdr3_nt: TGTGCCAGCAGCCAAGCTCTAGCGGGGAATGAGCAGTTCTTC
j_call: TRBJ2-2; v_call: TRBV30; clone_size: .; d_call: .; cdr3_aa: CAWTIRTVANTGELFF; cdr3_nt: TGTGCCTGGACCATAAGGACAGTCGCGAACACCGGGGAGCTGTTTTTT
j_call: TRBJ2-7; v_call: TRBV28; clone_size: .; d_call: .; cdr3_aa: CASTSQEWEQYF; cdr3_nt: TGTGCCAGCACCTCACAGGAGTGGGAGCAGTACTTC
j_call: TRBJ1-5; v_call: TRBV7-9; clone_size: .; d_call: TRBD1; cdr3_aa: CASSHNAGQVGNQPQHF; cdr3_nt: TGTGCCAGCAGCCACAACGCGGGACAGGTTGGCAATCAGCCCCAGCATTTT
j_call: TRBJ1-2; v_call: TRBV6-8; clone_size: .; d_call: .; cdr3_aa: CASIPPGAAHNYGYTF; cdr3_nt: TGTGCCAGCATCCCCCCAGGGGCAGCACATAACTATGGCTACACCTTC
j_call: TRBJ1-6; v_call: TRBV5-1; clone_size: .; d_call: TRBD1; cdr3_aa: CASSLVQGGFNNSPLHF; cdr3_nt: TGCGCCAGCAGCTTAGTCCAGGGGGGATTTAATAATTCACCCCTCCACTTT
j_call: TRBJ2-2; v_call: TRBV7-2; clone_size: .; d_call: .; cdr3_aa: CASSAPGGTGELFF; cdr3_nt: TGTGCCAGCAGCGCCCCCGGGGGCACCGGGGAGCTGTTTTTT
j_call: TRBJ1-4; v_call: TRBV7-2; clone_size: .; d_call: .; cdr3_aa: CASSPPANEKLFF; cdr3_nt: TGTGCCAGCAGCCCCCCAGCTAATGAAAAACTGTTTTTT
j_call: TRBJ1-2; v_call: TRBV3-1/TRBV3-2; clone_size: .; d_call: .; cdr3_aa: CASSQDSGIGGYTF; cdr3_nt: TGTGCCAGCAGCCAAGATTCGGGAATCGGGGGCTACACCTTC
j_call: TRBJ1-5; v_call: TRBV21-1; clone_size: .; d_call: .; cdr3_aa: CASSKKWHPHQPQHF; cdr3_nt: TGTGCCAGCAGCAAAAAATGGCACCCCCATCAGCCCCAGCATTTT
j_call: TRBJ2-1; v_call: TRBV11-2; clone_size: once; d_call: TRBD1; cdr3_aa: CASSLSGQVYNEQFF; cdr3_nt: TGTGCCAGCAGCCTCTCGGGACAGGTTTACAATGAGCAGTTCTTC
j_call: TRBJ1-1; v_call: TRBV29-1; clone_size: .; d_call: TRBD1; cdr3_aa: CSVEWTGTGEAFF; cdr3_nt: TGCAGCGTTGAATGGACCGGGACAGGAGAAGCTTTCTTT
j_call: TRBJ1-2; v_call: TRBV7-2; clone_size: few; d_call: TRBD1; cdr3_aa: CASRDRGQAGYTF; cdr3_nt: TGTGCCAGCAGAGACAGGGGGCAAGCCGGCTACACCTTC
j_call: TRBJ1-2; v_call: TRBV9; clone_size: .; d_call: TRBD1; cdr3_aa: CASSVGDRDHYGYTF; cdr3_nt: TGTGCCAGCAGCGTAGGGGACAGGGACCACTATGGCTACACCTTC
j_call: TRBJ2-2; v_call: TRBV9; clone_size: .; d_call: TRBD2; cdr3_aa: CASSVGTSGPGELFF; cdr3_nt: TGTGCCAGCAGCGTTGGTACTAGCGGTCCCGGGGAGCTGTTTTTT
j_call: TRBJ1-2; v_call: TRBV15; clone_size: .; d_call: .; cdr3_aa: CATSGRQSLGYTF; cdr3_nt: TGTGCCACCAGCGGAAGACAGAGCCTTGGCTACACCTTC
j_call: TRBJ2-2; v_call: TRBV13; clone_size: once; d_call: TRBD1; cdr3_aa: CASRRQGANGELFF; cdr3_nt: TGTGCCAGCAGGAGACAGGGGGCTAACGGGGAGCTGTTTTTT
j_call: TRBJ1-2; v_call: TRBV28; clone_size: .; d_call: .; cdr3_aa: CASSSSLSRWDGYTF; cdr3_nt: TGTGCCAGCAGTTCATCCCTGAGCAGGTGGGATGGCTACACCTTC
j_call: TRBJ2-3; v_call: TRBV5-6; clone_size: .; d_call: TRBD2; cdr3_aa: CASSFFRLAGGDTQYF; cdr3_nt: TGTGCCAGCAGCTTCTTCCGACTAGCGGGGGGAGATACGCAGTATTTT
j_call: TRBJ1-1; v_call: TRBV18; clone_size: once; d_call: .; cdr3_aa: CASSPRVGDINTEAFF; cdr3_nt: TGTGCCAGCTCACCAAGGGTCGGGGACATAAACACTGAAGCTTTCTTT
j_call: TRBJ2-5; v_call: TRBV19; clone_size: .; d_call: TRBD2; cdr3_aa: CASSIRAGGLSFTQETQYF; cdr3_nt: TGTGCCAGTAGTATAAGGGCGGGGGGGCTTTCATTTACCCAAGAGACCCAGTACTTC
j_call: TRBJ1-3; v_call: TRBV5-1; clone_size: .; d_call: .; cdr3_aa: CASSSQGGVSGNTIYF; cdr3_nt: TGCGCCAGCAGCTCCCAAGGCGGGGTATCTGGAAACACCATATATTTT
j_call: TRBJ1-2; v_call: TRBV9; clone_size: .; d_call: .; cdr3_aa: CASSPPGNYGYTF; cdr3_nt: TGTGCCAGTAGCCCTCCAGGGAACTATGGCTACACCTTC
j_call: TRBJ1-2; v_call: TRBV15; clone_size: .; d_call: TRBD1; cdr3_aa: CATSGGTGSKTYGYTF; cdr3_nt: TGTGCCACCAGCGGGGGGACAGGGAGCAAAACCTATGGCTACACCTTC
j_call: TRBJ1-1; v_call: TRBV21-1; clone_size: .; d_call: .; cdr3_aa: CASSKPYRVRMNTEAFF; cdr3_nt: TGTGCCAGCAGCAAACCTTACAGGGTTCGTATGAACACTGAAGCTTTCTTT